The clone carrying this T cell receptor beta chain was seen repeatedly, ten times or more. Its specificity is unknown. The time point here: pre-sensitization, week 0. Treatment reported: therapeutic diphenylcyclopropenone sensitization with weekly scalp DPC. TCRdb re-called the RACE reads through MiXCR, storing one row per CDR3 protein. The data hold over 300,000 distinct CDR3 sequences, with roughly 5.3% observed a single time. These data belong to a study of human T cells and chemical hapten exposure. Study-level results: Expanded TCRs were compared with controls, and the expanded TCRs formed significantly more large CDR3 similarity clusters.

V lost 5 bases to trimming and J lost 5 bases, with 12 bases between them. This CDR3 has 13 amino acids. The chain uses TRBV12-3 or TRBV12-4 and TRBJ2-5, with D perhaps TRBD1 (6 bases). This clonotype was sampled from a woman aged 45-60 years with alopecia areata. Some clones in this sample may be carry-over from other donors' samples. Sequenced here: whole blood, sampled in connection with sensitization to the hapten diphenylcyclopropenone (DPC). The CDR3 here is CASSLRGSETQYF. CDR3 coding DNA: TGTGCCAGCAGTCTCAGGGGCTCCGAGACCCAGTACTTC.